The 28 T cell receptor beta chains below all came from one sample that was sequenced in a study of T cell responses to AZD1222 COVID-19 vaccine (TCRdb year 2021). The sample's time point, from its label and the paper: baseline before first vaccination. Library construction relied on the immunoSEQ multiplex PCR assay. As stored in TCRdb, this immuneACCESS dataset retains in-frame rearrangements with V and J assigned. A fraction of the clones does not appear; measured against another copy, unresolved V genes explain less than half of the discrepancy, and the remainder lacks a known reason. A total of approximately 140,000 clones appear in this sample, about 93% of them only once. Over 1% of the sample lies in the top ten. The sample was peripheral blood, taken on day 0 of AZD1222 vaccination. The receptors were gathered from an adult in good health.

The V call is TRBV4-1, the J call TRBJ2-2; 11 bases fit TRBD2. The V gene's germline CDR1 is MGHRA and CDR2 YSYEKL. V shed 1 base and J 1 base; nucleotides not matched to a gene: 11. The CDR3 spans 20 residues. The CDR3 region is CASSQGILAGGPKNTGELFF. In DNA form, the CDR3 reads TGCGCCAGCAGCCAAGGAATCCTAGCGGGGGGACCTAAGAACACCGGGGAGCTGTTTTTT.

The J gene is TRBJ1-5, the V gene TRBV28; TRBD1 is a possible D gene (5 bases). Germline values: CDR1 MDHEN, CDR2 SYDVKM. Trimming took off 6 bases at V and 3 bases at J, with 15 bases between the two ends. The CDR3 extends over 15 amino acids. The DNA for the CDR3 is TGTGCCAGCAGGTTGGGACCGGCGAACAATCAGCCCCAGCATTTT. Translating it yields CASRLGPANNQPQHF.

This clone was seen just once. This chain joins TRBV5-1 and TRBJ1-1; no clear D gene. The CDR3 runs 13 residues. Looked up from germline, CDR1 is SGHRS and CDR2 is YFSETQ. V was clipped by 0 bases and J by 8 bases, with 11 bases between them. The CDR3: CASSLGVGLEAFF. CDR3 DNA: TGCGCCAGCAGCTTGGGTGTCGGGCTGGAAGCTTTCTTT.

This rearrangement joins TRBV2 to TRBJ2-7; 8 nucleotides match TRBD1. The CDR3 consists of 15 residues. Germline lookup yields CDR1 SNHLY and CDR2 FYNNEI. Trimming cost V 3 bases and J 2 bases; bases outside gene matches: 6. The CDR3 sequence: CASSDLPDRAYEQYV. The CDR3 DNA is TGTGCCAGCAGTGACCTACCGGACAGGGCCTACGAGCAGTACGTC.

The chain recombines TRBV9 with TRBJ1-6, with TRBD1 identical over 9 bases. The CDR3 is 14 amino acids. V gave up 1 base and J gave up 9 bases; unmatched junction bases: 2. Germline lookup yields CDR1 SGDLS and CDR2 YYNGEE. CDR3 in amino acids: CASSVSTGGSPLHF. In DNA form, the CDR3 reads TGTGCCAGCAGCGTATCGACAGGGGGTTCACCCCTCCACTTT.

The V call is TRBV15, the J call TRBJ1-1; D remains unclear. The CDR3 has 13 amino acids. Germline CDR1 and CDR2: LNHNV and YYDKDF (reference sequence). V gave up 10 bases and J gave up 10 bases, with 22 bases separating them. DNA for the CDR3: TGTGCCAGCGAATCGGCAGAAGCGATCGGAGCTTTCTTT. Its protein is CASESAEAIGAFF.

The chain couples TRBV28 to TRBJ1-5; the D is unclear. V was pared by 7 bases and J by 4 bases, with 14 bases between. This CDR3 comprises 14 residues. Germline loops: CDR1 MDHEN, CDR2 SYDVKM. The CDR3 loop reads CASTRPGRNQPQHF. The CDR3 nucleotides are TGTGCCAGCACCCGGCCGGGTAGAAATCAGCCCCAGCATTTT. The whole variable domain, remainder taken from reference TRBV28 and TRBJ1-5, is DVKVTQSSRYLVKRTGEKVFLECVQDMDHENMFWYRQDPGLGLRLIYFSYDVKMKEKGDIPEGYSVSREKKERFSLILESASTNQTSMYLCASTRPGRNQPQHFGDGTRLSIL.

A few counts support this clone. The gene calls are TRBV4-2 and TRBJ2-7, with TRBD2 matching 7 bases. This CDR3 has 14 residues. The V segment lost 2 bases and the J segment 4 bases; nucleotides outside the gene matches: 5. CDR1 and CDR2 from the germline V gene are LGHNA and YNFKEQ. The chain's CDR3 is CASSQPLGGYEQYV. The CDR3 DNA sequence: TGTGCCAGCAGCCAACCCTTGGGGGGGTACGAGCAGTACGTC.

The chain employs TRBV5-1 and TRBJ1-5; TRBD1 agrees at 9 bases. With V trimmed by 4 bases and J by 5 bases, 7 bases remained unmatched. The CDR3 spans 15 residues. Per the germline V gene, CDR1 is SGHRS and CDR2 is YFSETQ. CDR3 DNA: TGCGCCAGCAGCACGGGACAGGGAGAATATCAGCCCCAGCATTTT. Translating gives CASSTGQGEYQPQHF.

The J gene is TRBJ1-4, the V gene TRBV18; the D gene is possibly TRBD1 (5 bases). Per germline, CDR1 KGHSH and CDR2 LQKENI. Trimming stripped 3 bases from V and 0 bases from J, with 20 bases between. There are 19 residues in the CDR3. The CDR3 protein is CASSPLDYTGTATNEKLFF. The CDR3 DNA follows: TGTGCCAGCTCACCCCTCGACTACACAGGCACAGCAACTAATGAAAAACTGTTTTTT. Looking up the rest from reference TRBV18 and TRBJ1-4 gives the full variable domain: NAGVMQNPRHLVRRRGQEARLRCSPMKGHSHVYWYRQLPEEGLKFMVYLQKENIIDESGMPKERFSAEFPKEGPSILRIQQVVRGDSAAYFCASSPLDYTGTATNEKLFFGSGTQLSVL.

In its sample, this clone was seen once. The chain carries TRBV5-1 and TRBJ1-2, with D unclear. Germline V gives CDR1 SGHRS, CDR2 YFSETQ. CDR3 length equals 16 residues. Trimming removed 5 bases at V and 1 base at J, with 18 bases between. CDR3 DNA sequence: TGCGCCAGCAGAAGAATTGGGTGGGCCGATAACTATGGCTACACCTTC. Protein: CASRRIGWADNYGYTF.

The J gene is TRBJ2-1, the V gene TRBV6-6; D might be TRBD2 (6 bases). The CDR3 length is 13 residues. V was shortened by 2 bases and J by 6 bases, with 8 bases between the two germline ends. Germline V lookup: CDR1 MNHNY, CDR2 SVGAGI (reference sequence). DNA of the CDR3: TGTGCCAGCAGTTACGGAGGGAGCAATGAGCAGTTCTTC. It encodes CASSYGGSNEQFF.

The chain has TRBV25-1 and TRBJ2-1; TRBD1 aligns across 8 bases. The V gene's germline CDR1 is MGHDK and CDR2 SYGVNS. CDR3 length equals 16 residues. The trim removed 5 bases at V and 9 bases at J, leaving 15 bases unmatched. CDR3 coding DNA: TGTGCCAGCAGTTCTAGGACAGGGACGGCGTACCGTGAGCAGTTCTTC. Translating it yields CASSSRTGTAYREQFF.

This chain connects TRBV10-2 to TRBJ1-3, with 8 bases fitting TRBD1. Germline loops: CDR1 WSHSY, CDR2 SAAADI. V shed 3 bases, J shed 8 bases, and the junction held 3 bases outside the gene matches. There are 13 residues in the CDR3. The CDR3 sequence: CASSDRGHDTIYF. CDR3 sequence (DNA): TGCGCCAGCAGTGACAGGGGGCACGACACCATATATTTT.

V and J are TRBV19 and TRBJ2-1; weak D call: TRBD2 (6 bases). Germline-derived CDR1 and CDR2 are LNHDA and SQIVND (reference sequence). CDR3 length: 15 residues. V shed 6 bases and J shed 8 bases, with 20 bases lying between them. The CDR3 bases are TGTGCCAGTAGCCATAACGCGTTTCGGGAGTATGAGCAGTTCTTC. As protein: CASSHNAFREYEQFF.

V and J are TRBV6-2 or TRBV6-3 and TRBJ2-2; 11 bases agree with TRBD2. Germline V gives CDR1 MNHEY, CDR2 SVGEGT. The CDR3 has 17 residues. J lost 2 bases, V lost 5 bases, and 7 bases had no gene match. In DNA, the CDR3 is TGTGCCAGCAGTCCAGGGGGACTAGCGGCTAACACCGGGGAGCTGTTTTTT. Translating gives CASSPGGLAANTGELFF.

About this clone: In the same sample, other DNA sequences code for this CDR3. The genes are TRBV18 and TRBJ1-2, with D possibly TRBD1 on 5 matching bases. CDR1 and CDR2 from the germline V gene are KGHSH and LQKENI. Trimming pared 3 bases from V and 6 bases from J, leaving 14 bases between. CDR3 size: 14 residues. In nucleotides, the CDR3 is TGTGCCAGCTCACCCCAAGGGACGGGGGATGGCTACACCTTC. It yields the protein CASSPQGTGDGYTF.

The CDR3 DNA sequence: TGTGCCAGCAGCAAGGTTGAGGGAGGAGCGGGAGATACGCAGTATTTT. Its protein is CASSKVEGGAGDTQYF. V is TRBV9 and J is TRBJ2-3; a possible D gene is TRBD2 (6 bases). There are 16 residues in the CDR3. Trimming left V 4 bases short and J 5 bases short, with 20 bases between. CDR1 and CDR2 (germline): SGDLS, YYNGEE.

The V and J genes are TRBV18 and TRBJ2-7, with D tentatively TRBD1 (6 bases). Deletions cut 3 bases from V and 3 bases from J, with 9 bases between. CDR3 size: 13 residues. Germline V gene sequence: CDR1 KGHSH, CDR2 LQKENI. CDR3: CASSPGHDYEQYV. The CDR3 DNA sequence: TGTGCCAGCTCACCGGGACACGACTACGAGCAGTACGTC.

The gene calls are TRBV2 and TRBJ2-1; D is unclear. CDR3 length equals 13 residues. Germline V gene sequence: CDR1 SNHLY, CDR2 FYNNEI. V lost 1 base to trimming and J lost 15 bases, with 16 bases between them. CDR3 residues: CASSEVLSSRSFF. The CDR3 DNA reads TGTGCCAGCAGTGAAGTGTTGAGCTCCCGTTCGTTCTTC.

This sequence joins TRBV7-2 and TRBJ1-3; tentatively, D is TRBD1 (5 bases). Trimming shortened V by 4 bases and J by 0 bases, and 13 bases separated the two germline ends. In germline, CDR1 is SGHTA, CDR2 FQGNSA. The length of the CDR3 is 16 residues. CDR3 protein: CASSSGRVPSGNTIYF. CDR3 sequence (DNA): TGTGCCAGCAGCTCAGGGCGGGTCCCCTCTGGAAACACCATATATTTT.

The J gene is TRBJ1-1, the V gene TRBV3-1 (or the pseudogene TRBV3-2); 8 bases fit TRBD1. Trimming removed 8 bases from V and 4 bases from J; junction bases left unmatched: 9. This CDR3 contains 14 residues. Per germline, CDR1 LGHDT and CDR2 YNNKEL (reference sequence). In DNA form, the CDR3 reads TGTGCCAGCGGGTTAAACAGGGGGTCCACTGAAGCTTTCTTT. Its translation: CASGLNRGSTEAFF.

This rearrangement joins TRBV19 to TRBJ1-6; 8 nucleotides align to TRBD1. Germline values: CDR1 LNHDA, CDR2 SQIVND (reference sequence). V shed 5 bases and J 6 bases; nucleotides not matched to a gene: 0. CDR3 length equals 13 residues. The CDR3 is CASSGTGNSPLHF. In nucleotides, the CDR3 is TGTGCCAGTAGTGGGACAGGTAATTCACCCCTCCACTTT. The full variable domain, its missing parts supplied by reference TRBV19 and TRBJ1-6, is DGGITQSPKYLFRKEGQNVTLSCEQNLNHDAMYWYRQDPGQGLRLIYYSQIVNDFQKGDIAEGYSVSREKKESFPLTVTSAQKNPTAFYLCASSGTGNSPLHFGNGTRLTVT.

The chain joins TRBV30 to TRBJ2-2; 7 positions agree with TRBD2. CDR1 is GTSNPN, CDR2 SVGIG, per germline (reference sequence). The CDR3 has 16 residues. J was trimmed by 3 bases and V by 1 base; bases with no gene match: 8. CDR3 nucleotide sequence: TGTGCCTGGAGTGAATTTGAGGGAGGGCACACCGGGGAGCTGTTTTTT. Its translation is CAWSEFEGGHTGELFF.

The chain links TRBV7-9 to TRBJ1-5; 8 bases fit TRBD1. This CDR3 contains 18 residues. The germline CDR1 and CDR2 sequences are SEHNR and FQNEAQ (reference sequence). V lost 5 bases and J lost 0; bases outside the gene matches: 12. The DNA of the CDR3 is TGTGCCAGCAGCCCCGGGACAGGTAGGGGATATAGCAATCAGCCCCAGCATTTT. As protein: CASSPGTGRGYSNQPQHF.

The chain is built from TRBV30 and TRBJ1-1; TRBD1 matches at 10 bases. The CDR3 is 17 residues long. Germline V gene sequence: CDR1 GTSNPN, CDR2 SVGIG (reference sequence). The ends lost 3 bases at V and 0 bases at J; junction bases unmatched: 10. The CDR3 DNA sequence: TGTGCCTGGAGGCCTAGAGACAGGGGGCTGTTGAACACTGAAGCTTTCTTT. It codes for CAWRPRDRGLLNTEAFF.

The chain uses TRBV5-1 and TRBJ2-3, with D perhaps matching TRBD1 (7 bases). CDR1 and CDR2 (germline): SGHRS, YFSETQ. The CDR3 contains 15 residues. The V and J ends lost 0 bases and 6 bases respectively, with 14 bases between them. This CDR3 reads CASSLGTGGADTQYF. The CDR3 DNA reads TGCGCCAGCAGCTTGGGGACAGGAGGGGCCGATACGCAGTATTTT.

This chain uses TRBV11-2 with TRBJ2-5, with a possible D match to TRBD1 (6 bases). Trimming left V 5 bases short and J 5 bases short, with 12 bases between. This CDR3 is 13 amino acids long. The germline V gene has CDR1 SGHAT and CDR2 FQNNGV. The CDR3 DNA is TGTGCCAGCAGCGGCAGGGGTAGGGAGACCCAGTACTTC. It yields the protein CASSGRGRETQYF.